One sample yielded the 32 T cell receptor beta chains listed below, sequenced in a study of cytomegalovirus exposure and HLA in healthy donors. Primers: 60 Vbeta forward and 13 Jbeta reverse. Some clones are missing from TCRdb's copy, which holds only in-frame ones; the method was immunoSEQ multiplex PCR. The data hold roughly 170,000 clones, with 65% to 75% observed a single time. Material: PBMCs. These receptors all come from a girl aged 5-17 years in good health and CMV-seronegative.

This clone was counted only a few times. The chain has TRBV10-2 and TRBJ2-2; the match to TRBD2 covers 11 bases. J was trimmed by 4 bases and V by 3 bases; bases with no gene match: 1. The CDR3 has 15 residues. The germline gives CDR1 WSHSY, CDR2 SAAADI. CDR3 nucleotide sequence: TGCGCCAGCAGTGAACTAGCGGGGGCCACCGGGGAGCTGTTTTTT. Translated: CASSELAGATGELFF.

The rearrangement uses TRBV19 and TRBJ1-1; tentatively, D is TRBD1 (5 bases). Deletions cut 1 base from V and 4 bases from J, with 7 bases between. Germline V lookup: CDR1 LNHDA, CDR2 SQIVND (reference sequence). This CDR3 spans 13 amino acids. CDR3 amino acids: CASSIGGGTEAFF. DNA for the CDR3: TGTGCCAGTAGTATAGGGGGGGGCACTGAAGCTTTCTTT.

The CDR3 is CATSRDAVSGANVLTF. CDR3 DNA sequence: TGTGCCACCAGCAGAGATGCGGTGTCTGGGGCCAACGTCCTGACTTTC. The rearrangement links TRBV15 to TRBJ2-6; no firm D call. The V gene lost 0 bases and the J gene lost 1 base, with 7 bases spanning the gap. Germline V gives CDR1 LNHNV, CDR2 YYDKDF (reference sequence). The CDR3 has 16 residues.

This clone was recorded a few times. This chain links TRBV10-2 with TRBJ2-5; D might be TRBD2 (6 bases). Germline CDR1 and CDR2: WSHSY and SAAADI. Trimming removed 6 bases from V and 4 bases from J, with 18 bases in between. CDR3 size: 15 residues. The CDR3 loop reads CASSASTTSSETQYF. The CDR3 DNA sequence: TGCGCCAGCAGCGCGTCCACGACTAGTTCAGAGACCCAGTACTTC.

This rearrangement joins TRBV27 to TRBJ2-7, with D possibly being TRBD1 (6 bases). The CDR3 has 12 amino acids. Trimming left V 2 bases short and J 5 bases short, with 7 bases between. Germline V gene lookup returns CDR1 MNHEY and CDR2 SMNVEV (reference sequence). CDR3 in DNA: TGTGCCAGCAGTTTAGGGGGCAACGAGCAGTACTTC. Its protein product is CASSLGGNEQYF.

The chain links TRBV5-1 to TRBJ2-5, with TRBD1 matching 7 bases. Looked up from germline, CDR1 is SGHRS and CDR2 is YFSETQ. With 3 bases clipped from V and 2 bases from J, the junction kept 13 bases outside the gene matches. There are 17 residues in the CDR3. The CDR3 is CASSSFGTALLQETQYF. The CDR3 DNA reads as TGCGCCAGCAGCTCCTTTGGGACAGCACTCTTACAAGAGACCCAGTACTTC.

The chain employs TRBV7-9 and TRBJ1-6, with D tentatively TRBD1 (5 bases). Trimming stripped 3 bases from V and 3 bases from J, with 15 bases between. Germline CDR1 reads SEHNR; CDR2 reads FQNEAQ (reference sequence). The CDR3 is 17 residues long. In DNA form, the CDR3 reads TGTGCCAGCAGCTTGCAGTTGGGGGACTTCTATAATTCACCCCTCCACTTT. Translation gives CASSLQLGDFYNSPLHF. The whole variable domain, filled in from reference TRBV7-9 and TRBJ1-6, reads DTGVSQNPRHKITKRGQNVTFRCDPISEHNRLYWYRQTLGQGPEFLTYFQNEAQLEKSRLLSDRFSAERPKGSFSTLEIQRTEQGDSAMYLCASSLQLGDFYNSPLHFGNGTRLTVT.

This clone was detected a few times. The chain uses TRBV5-4 and TRBJ2-1, with 9 bases matching TRBD2. The junction had 10 bases not matched to a gene; V was cut back by 4 bases and J by 8 bases. The CDR3 sequence is 15 residues long. Germline-derived CDR1 and CDR2 are SGHNT and YYREEE (reference sequence). The CDR3 spells CASSHERGVMDEQFF. The DNA for the CDR3 is TGTGCCAGCAGCCACGAGCGGGGGGTTATGGATGAGCAGTTCTTC.

This clone came up a few times. The gene calls are TRBV10-2 and TRBJ1-2; tentatively, D is TRBD1 (5 bases). CDR3 length: 12 residues. Trimming took 0 bases from V and 7 from J, leaving 6 bases between them. The germline V gene has CDR1 WSHSY and CDR2 SAAADI. This CDR3 reads CASSESRGGYTF. The CDR3 DNA reads TGCGCCAGCAGTGAGTCTAGGGGTGGCTACACCTTC.

V and J are TRBV5-1 and TRBJ1-5, with D possibly being TRBD1 (6 bases). Germline V lookup: CDR1 SGHRS, CDR2 YFSETQ. Trimming shortened V by 3 bases and J by 4 bases, and 8 bases separated the two germline ends. CDR3 length: 13 residues. The CDR3: CASSSGENQPQHF. In DNA, the CDR3 is TGCGCCAGCAGCTCAGGGGAAAATCAGCCCCAGCATTTT.

This clone appeared once. The CDR3 DNA is TGTGCCAGCAGCCCCTCGGACAGGGTGGGTAATGAGCAGTTCTTC. Translation: CASSPSDRVGNEQFF. The chain links TRBV11-1 to TRBJ2-1; 8 bases fit TRBD1. Germline lookup yields CDR1 SGHAT and CDR2 FQDESV (reference sequence). This CDR3 is built from 15 residues. Trimming cost V 5 bases and J 7 bases; bases outside gene matches: 10. Full variable domain (rest looked up from reference TRBV11-1 and TRBJ2-1): EAEVAQSPRYKITEKSQAVAFWCDPISGHATLYWYRQILGQGPELLVQFQDESVVDDSQLPKDRFSAERLKGVDSTLKIQPAELGDSAMYLCASSPSDRVGNEQFFGPGTRLTVL.

The V call is TRBV29-1, the J call TRBJ2-7; 8 bases are a match to TRBD1. CDR3 length equals 13 residues. V lost 6 bases, J lost 7 bases, and 11 bases stayed unmatched. Germline CDR1 and CDR2: SQVTM and ANQGSEA. Written as DNA, the CDR3 is TGCAGCGTCTCAGGACAGGGAGATGTTGAGCAGTACTTC. This sequence encodes CSVSGQGDVEQYF.

The CDR3 sequence: CASSGGTGSYTF. CDR3 bases: TGTGCCAGCAGTGGGGGGACAGGGAGCTACACCTTC. The chain uses TRBV25-1 and TRBJ1-2; TRBD1 aligns across 9 bases. This CDR3 comprises 12 residues. V was pared by 4 bases and J by 9 bases, with 3 bases of the junction left unmatched. Germline V CDR1 and CDR2: MGHDK, SYGVNS.

This clone has a handful of counts. The V and J genes are TRBV18 and TRBJ1-6; 9 bases are shared with TRBD1. CDR1 is KGHSH and CDR2 is LQKENI in the germline V gene. The CDR3 spans 15 residues. Trimming removed 6 bases from V and 7 bases from J; junction bases left unmatched: 7. As DNA, the CDR3 is TGTGCCAGCTCGCCTCCGGGACAGGGCAATTCACCCCTCCACTTT. Translating it yields CASSPPGQGNSPLHF.

V gene TRBV5-6 combines with J gene TRBJ1-1, with D perhaps matching TRBD1 (6 bases). CDR1 SGHDT and CDR2 YYEEEE come from the germline V gene. The CDR3 sequence is 12 residues long. V was cut by 1 base and J by 5 bases, with 6 bases left in between. CDR3 nucleotide sequence: TGTGCCAGCAGCTTGCAGGGGACTGAAGCTTTCTTT. Protein sequence: CASSLQGTEAFF.

The chain employs TRBV2 and TRBJ1-1, with D perhaps matching TRBD1 (5 bases). Trimming removed 7 bases from V and 0 bases from J, with 15 bases in between. The CDR3 loop spans 15 amino acids. CDR1 and CDR2 from the germline V gene are SNHLY and FYNNEI. CDR3 in DNA: TGTGCCAGCACTCAGGGAATGAGCGTGAACACTGAAGCTTTCTTT. It codes for CASTQGMSVNTEAFF.

CDR3 protein: CASSLLGGPDEKLFF. In nucleotides, the CDR3 is TGCGCCAGCAGCCTCCTTGGAGGCCCTGATGAAAAACTGTTTTTT. This chain joins TRBV5-1 and TRBJ1-4; no reliable D call. Germline-derived CDR1 and CDR2 are SGHRS and YFSETQ. Trimming removed 4 bases from V and 6 bases from J, with 16 bases in between. The CDR3 sequence is 15 residues long.

The chain links TRBV15 to TRBJ2-3; D might be TRBD2 (5 bases). The CDR3 runs 14 residues. V lost 5 bases to trimming and J lost 3 bases, with 12 bases between them. CDR1 is LNHNV and CDR2 is YYDKDF in the germline V gene (reference sequence). This CDR3 reads CATSEGVVTDTQYF. CDR3 DNA: TGTGCCACCAGCGAGGGAGTAGTTACAGATACGCAGTATTTT. Full variable domain (outside the CDR3, taken from reference TRBV15 and TRBJ2-3): DAMVIQNPRYQVTQFGKPVTLSCSQTLNHNVMYWYQQKSSQAPKLLFHYYDKDFNNEADTPDNFQSRRPNTSFCFLDIRSPGLGDTAMYLCATSEGVVTDTQYFGPGTRLTVL.

This clone turned up a few times. The chain joins TRBV5-4 to TRBJ1-1; 7 nucleotides align to TRBD1. CDR3 length equals 13 residues. J was trimmed by 5 bases and V by 4 bases; bases with no gene match: 5. From germline, CDR1 is SGHNT and CDR2 YYREEE (reference sequence). The CDR3 protein is CASSDRVLTEAFF. The CDR3 region has the DNA TGTGCCAGCAGCGACAGGGTTTTAACTGAAGCTTTCTTT.

The V gene is TRBV19, the J gene TRBJ2-7, with D possibly matching TRBD1 (5 bases). CDR3 length: 13 residues. The germline V and J ends were trimmed by 4 bases and 0 bases, with 7 bases remaining between them. Per the germline V gene, CDR1 is LNHDA and CDR2 is SQIVND (reference sequence). Written as DNA, the CDR3 is TGTGCCAGTAGTAGACAGAGCTCCTACGAGCAGTACTTC. This translates into CASSRQSSYEQYF.

Note on this clone: Other DNA sequences within the sample encode an identical CDR3. The CDR3 region has the DNA TGTGCCAGTAGTATCGGGGGGAACACTGAAGCTTTCTTT. Its translation is CASSIGGNTEAFF. The chain combines TRBV19 with TRBJ1-1, with TRBD1 as a possible D gene (5 bases). Germline V CDR1 and CDR2: LNHDA, SQIVND (reference sequence). The CDR3 is 13 residues long. V dropped 3 bases and J dropped 1 base, with 6 bases sitting between them. Full variable domain (remainder filled in from reference TRBV19 and TRBJ1-1): DGGITQSPKYLFRKEGQNVTLSCEQNLNHDAMYWYRQDPGQGLRLIYYSQIVNDFQKGDIAEGYSVSREKKESFPLTVTSAQKNPTAFYLCASSIGGNTEAFFGQGTRLTVV.

The CDR3 sequence: CASSSTGGPGYTF. DNA of the CDR3: TGTGCCAGCAGCTCTACAGGGGGTCCAGGCTACACCTTC. The chain is built from TRBV9 and TRBJ1-2; 8 bases map to TRBD1. V trimming: 4 bases; J trimming: 8 bases; junction bases outside the gene matches: 7. Germline V gene lookup returns CDR1 SGDLS and CDR2 YYNGEE. This CDR3 comprises 13 residues. Complete variable domain (other parts from reference TRBV9 and TRBJ1-2): DSGVTQTPKHLITATGQRVTLRCSPRSGDLSVYWYQQSLDQGLQFLIQYYNGEERAKGNILERFSAQQFPDLHSELNLSSLELGDSALYFCASSSTGGPGYTFGSGTRLTVV.

This rearrangement joins TRBV5-1 to TRBJ1-2; 8 nucleotides align to TRBD1. V dropped 0 bases and J dropped 2; count of bases not matched to a gene: 3. CDR3 length: 15 residues. Germline values: CDR1 SGHRS, CDR2 YFSETQ. CDR3 protein: CASSLGDRRNYGYTF. In nucleotides, the CDR3 is TGCGCCAGCAGCTTGGGGGACAGGCGGAACTATGGCTACACCTTC.

J is TRBJ2-5 and V is TRBV19; D is unclear. This CDR3 has 11 residues. Per germline, CDR1 LNHDA and CDR2 SQIVND (reference sequence). The ends were cut back, 6 bases at V and 5 bases at J, with 7 bases in the middle. CDR3 bases: TGTGCCAGTAGCCTCCAGGAGACCCAGTACTTC. Protein sequence: CASSLQETQYF.

This rearrangement joins TRBV7-3 to TRBJ1-3, with 7 bases matching TRBD1. J was trimmed by 4 bases and V by 8 bases; bases with no gene match: 8. The CDR3 loop spans 14 amino acids. Germline values: CDR1 SGHTA, CDR2 FQGTGA. The DNA of the CDR3 is TGTGCCAGCGTACACGGACAGGCAGGAAACACCATATATTTT. This encodes CASVHGQAGNTIYF.

CDR3 nucleotides: TGCAGCGTTGAATTTAAAGGAAGGGGCTATGGCTACACCTTC. Its protein product is CSVEFKGRGYGYTF. The V and J genes are TRBV29-1 and TRBJ1-2, with D possibly matching TRBD1 (5 bases). The CDR3 runs to 14 residues. CDR1 is SQVTM and CDR2 is ANQGSEA in the germline V gene. The V end lost 2 bases, the J end lost 4 bases, and 14 bases lay between the germline ends.

This chain links TRBV14 with TRBJ2-5; D not certain. V dropped 0 bases and J dropped 7 bases, with 12 bases sitting between them. Germline values: CDR1 SGHDN, CDR2 FVKESK. The CDR3 extends over 14 amino acids. The chain's CDR3 is CASSQEGSYRTQYF. The DNA of the CDR3 is TGTGCCAGCAGCCAAGAGGGTTCCTACAGGACCCAGTACTTC.

The DNA for the CDR3 is TGCGCCAGCAGCTTGGAAATCGGCCGCCGACGGGGGTTTACTGAAGCTTTCTTT. Translated, it gives CASSLEIGRRRGFTEAFF. The chain uses TRBV5-1 and TRBJ1-1, with D tentatively TRBD1 (5 bases). Germline V lookup: CDR1 SGHRS, CDR2 YFSETQ. V was shortened by 0 bases and J by 5 bases, with 23 bases between the two germline ends. The CDR3 totals 18 residues.

The chain couples TRBV5-1 to TRBJ1-4; D gene ambiguous. This CDR3 is built from 16 residues. Germline-derived CDR1 and CDR2 are SGHRS and YFSETQ. Trimming removed 1 base at V and 2 bases at J, with 12 bases between. CDR3 in DNA: TGCGCCAGCAGCTTGTACGGGGTAGAGACTAATGAAAAACTGTTTTTT. Protein product: CASSLYGVETNEKLFF.

The chain links TRBV7-3 to TRBJ2-3, with 15 bases identical to TRBD2. CDR1 SGHTA and CDR2 FQGTGA come from the germline V gene. This CDR3 is 16 amino acids long. The ends lost 5 bases at V and 5 bases at J; junction bases unmatched: 5. CDR3 sequence (DNA): TGTGCCAGCAGCCCCGGACTAGCGGGGGGGCAAGATACGCAGTATTTT. This sequence encodes CASSPGLAGGQDTQYF.

About this clone: An end of the junction differs from the germline gene, which may be a read error. The chain is built from TRBV18 and TRBJ2-7; 8 positions match TRBD2. This CDR3 spans 14 amino acids. From germline, CDR1 is KGHSH and CDR2 LQKENI. CDR3 loop: CTSSSGGATYEQYF. As DNA, the CDR3 is TGTACCAGCTCCTCGGGAGGGGCCACCTACGAGCAGTACTTC. Together with reference TRBV18 and TRBJ2-7, the CDR3 gives the full variable domain: NAGVMQNPRHLVRRRGQEARLRCSPMKGHSHVYWYRQLPEEGLKFMVYLQKENIIDESGMPKERFSAEFPKEGPSILRIQQVVRGDSAAYFCTSSSGGATYEQYFGPGTRLTVT.

V usage is TRBV4-2 and J usage is TRBJ1-4, with D hard to call. From germline, CDR1 is LGHNA and CDR2 YNFKEQ. The CDR3 is made up of 11 amino acids. V lost 4 bases and J 8 bases, leaving 5 bases between the germline ends. The CDR3 loop is CASSREEKLFF. The DNA for the CDR3 is TGTGCCAGCAGCCGGGAGGAAAAACTGTTTTTT.